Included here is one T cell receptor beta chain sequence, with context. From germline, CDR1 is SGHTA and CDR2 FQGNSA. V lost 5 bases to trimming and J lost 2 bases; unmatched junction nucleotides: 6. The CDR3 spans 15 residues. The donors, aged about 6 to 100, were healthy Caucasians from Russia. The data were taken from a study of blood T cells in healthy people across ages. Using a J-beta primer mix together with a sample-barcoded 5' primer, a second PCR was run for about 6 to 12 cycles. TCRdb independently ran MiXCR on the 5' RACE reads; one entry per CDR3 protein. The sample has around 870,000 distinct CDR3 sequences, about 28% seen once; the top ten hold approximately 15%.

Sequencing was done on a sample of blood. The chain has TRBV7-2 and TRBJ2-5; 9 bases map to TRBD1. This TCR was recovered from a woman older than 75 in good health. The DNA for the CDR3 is TGTGCCAGCAGCCCCGGGACAGGGTGGCAAGAGACCCAGTACTTC. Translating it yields CASSPGTGWQETQYF.